The clone carrying this T cell receptor (beta chain) was recorded once. The data were obtained in a study of blood T cell repertoires in COVID-19. Study overall: Whether acute or convalescent, the COVID-19 samples came from the United States, Italy and Spain. Nucleic acid was either cDNA or gDNA, and it came from T cells, B-cell-depleted T cells, or PBMCs.

The authors' processing: Reference gene primer amplification yielded estimated nucleated cell counts. Assay used: immunoSEQ multiplex PCR; TCRdb lists only in-frame clones, some missing. V and J calls plus clone size are reproduced from that table; the DNA served to infer D and trimming. Here the sample spans around 130,000 clones, almost 85% being singletons. CDR1 is SGHDN and CDR2 is FVKESK in the germline V gene. This CDR3 has 16 residues. With V trimmed by 0 bases and J by 6 bases, 9 bases remained unmatched. The rearrangement links TRBV14 to TRBJ2-7; 9 bases agree with TRBD1. The receptor was derived from a man aged 60-69 years with acute or convalescent COVID-19. Material for sequencing was peripheral blood. CDR3 in amino acids: CASSQDLGQGTAEQYF. The DNA of the CDR3 is TGTGCCAGCAGCCAAGATTTGGGACAGGGTACAGCCGAGCAGTACTTC.